This T cell receptor (beta chain) was identified during a study of blood T cell repertoires in COVID-19. Study-level information: COVID-19 samples from acute and convalescent phases originated in the United States, Italy and Spain. The cDNA or gDNA used as material had been derived from T cells, B-cell-depleted T cells, or PBMCs.

CDR3 size: 16 residues. Germline V CDR1 and CDR2: SGHNT, YYREEE (reference sequence). V lost 6 bases, J lost 0 bases, and 5 bases stayed unmatched. Per the original data handling: Reference gene primer amplification in the assay estimated nucleated cell counts. Only in-frame clones appear in the TCRdb table, and some are missing; sequencing was by immunoSEQ multiplex PCR. The D gene and trimming were derived from the DNA, and the V and J assignments and clone size from that table. The sample has 90,000 to 120,000 clones, 88% seen once. The chain joins TRBV5-4 to TRBJ2-3, with 12 positions matching TRBD2. The receptor comes from a man aged 50-59 years with active or convalescent COVID-19. Material: peripheral blood. The CDR3 nucleotides read TGTGCCAGCACCAGGACTAGCGGGACTAGCACAGATACGCAGTATTTT. It specifies CASTRTSGTSTDTQYF. Complete variable domain (other parts from reference TRBV5-4 and TRBJ2-3): ETGVTQSPTHLIKTRGQQVTLRCSSQSGHNTVSWYQQALGQGPQFIFQYYREEENGRGNFPPRFSGLQFPNYSSELNVNALELDDSALYLCASTRTSGTSTDTQYFGPGTRLTVL.